The clone carrying this TCR beta chain turned up a few times. Antigen: not known. This record comes from a study of T-cell memory formation after mild COVID-19. Looking at the study overall: TCR clustering was largely donor specific.

V was shortened by 1 base and J by 3 bases, with 13 bases between the two germline ends. The germline V gene encodes CDR1 MGHRA and CDR2 YSYEKL. The CDR3 runs 15 residues. The study, taken as a whole, reports: The study detected some responding clones in pre-infection memory, suggesting cross-reactive memory joined.

TCRdb called the 5' RACE reads again in MiXCR, with one record for every CDR3 protein. The sample lists about 350,000 distinct CDR3 sequences, roughly an eighth occurring once. This TCR was sampled from a man younger than 30 who had mild COVID-19 (a few samples of this study predate the infection). Cell type and time point are not known. The chain joins TRBV4-1 to TRBJ2-7; tentatively, D is TRBD1 (5 bases). Sample: PBMCs or a T cell subset sorted from them (not recorded which). CDR3 bases: TGCGCCAGCAGCCAAGCTCCTGGGCAGGGCTACGAGCAGTACTTC. Translated, it gives CASSQAPGQGYEQYF.